A selection of T cell receptor beta chains follows, all from one sample in a study of cytomegalovirus exposure and HLA in healthy donors. The assay was immunoSEQ multiplex PCR, and TCRdb's table has in-frame clones only and misses some. The table lists about 140,000 clones, approximately 82% of them singletons. Sequenced sample: PBMCs. The receptors were sampled from a man aged 40-49 years in good health and CMV-seronegative. Each CDR3 is given with its conserved first and last residue. The D gene is left open where the match is weak. Size values are once, few and many counts, or a class for expanded clones, and some rows have none.

D	size	J	V	DNA	CDR3
-	-	TRBJ2-7	TRBV19	TGTGCCAGTAGTAAGCCCGGGGGTGATACCTACGAGCAGTACTTC	CASSKPGGDTYEQYF
-	-	TRBJ1-6	TRBV2	TGTGCCAGCAGGGTCCAATCGGGGGTTGGGTCACCCCTCCACTTT	CASRVQSGVGSPLHF
TRBD1	-	TRBJ2-5	TRBV5-6	TGTGCCAGCAGCTTGGAGGAAAGAACAGGGGAACAAGAGACCCAGTACTTC	CASSLEERTGEQETQYF
TRBD2	-	TRBJ2-1	TRBV11-2	TGTGCCAGCAGCTTAGATCGTAGCGGGGGGATGAATGAGCAGTTCTTC	CASSLDRSGGMNEQFF
-	-	TRBJ1-5	TRBV10-2	TGCGCCAGCAGTGAGTATGGCAGTTACAATCAGCCCCAGCATTTT	CASSEYGSYNQPQHF
TRBD1	-	TRBJ1-1	TRBV5-4	TGTGCCAGCAGAACCCGACAGGGCGGCACTGAAGCTTTCTTT	CASRTRQGGTEAFF
-	-	TRBJ1-5	TRBV4-1	TGCGCCAGCAGCCCGACAGAAATTAGCAATCAGCCCCAGCATTTT	CASSPTEISNQPQHF
TRBD2	-	TRBJ2-7	TRBV23-1	TGCGCCAGCAGTCAAGCGACTAGCGGGGGGTTCAACTTTCCCTACGAGCAGTACTTC	CASSQATSGGFNFPYEQYF
-	-	TRBJ2-3	TRBV9	TGTGCCAGCAGCTTGGGGGTAACAGGGCCCACAGATACGCAGTATTTT	CASSLGVTGPTDTQYF
-	-	TRBJ2-1	TRBV11-1	TGTGCCAGCAGCCCCGAGGGGGAGCGGGGATACAATGAGCAGTTCTTC	CASSPEGERGYNEQFF
-	-	TRBJ1-3	TRBV19	TGTGCCAGTAGTTGGAGACCTAGCTCTGGAAACACCATATATTTT	CASSWRPSSGNTIYF
-	once	TRBJ1-6	TRBV6-5	TGTGCCAGTAAGGGGGTAACAGGGTTAAATTCACCCCTCCACTTT	CASKGVTGLNSPLHF
TRBD1	-	TRBJ1-6	TRBV9	TGTGCCAGCAGCGCCGGGACAGGGGGCTCACCCCTCCACTTT	CASSAGTGGSPLHF
-	once	TRBJ1-2	TRBV27	TGTGCCAGCAGTTTATCAGACAGTAACTATGGCTACACCTTC	CASSLSDSNYGYTF
-	-	TRBJ1-3	TRBV27	TGTGCCAGCAGTTTATCAGCAGGTTCTGGAAACACCATATATTTT	CASSLSAGSGNTIYF
TRBD1	-	TRBJ2-2	TRBV13	TGTGCCAGCAGCTACAGGGGTTTAAACACCGGGGAGCTGTTTTTT	CASSYRGLNTGELFF
-	-	TRBJ2-6	TRBV7-8	TGTGCCAGCAGCTTAGCGGGTGGAGCCGGGAGCTCTGGGGCCAACGTCCTGACTTTC	CASSLAGGAGSSGANVLTF
-	-	TRBJ2-5	TRBV5-1	TGCGCCAGCAGCGTAGACTGGTACCAAGAGACCCAGTACTTC	CASSVDWYQETQYF
TRBD1	-	TRBJ2-6	TRBV18	TGTGCCAGCTCACCCTGGACAGGGGCGTCAAATGGGGCCAACGTCCTGACTTTC	CASSPWTGASNGANVLTF